The 24 T cell receptor beta chains below come from one sample, sequenced in a study of cytomegalovirus exposure and HLA in healthy donors. With 60 Vbeta and 13 Jbeta primers, the PCR was carried out. Some clones are missing from TCRdb's copy, which holds only in-frame ones; the method was immunoSEQ multiplex PCR. The table includes some 150,000 clones, roughly 83% detected once. The sample consisted of PBMCs. The receptors derive from a man aged 40-50 years in good health and CMV-seronegative.

This clone showed up just once. This rearrangement joins TRBV14 to TRBJ1-5; possibly TRBD1 for D (6 bases). Germline lookup yields CDR1 SGHDN and CDR2 FVKESK. Trimming took off 4 bases at V and 6 bases at J, with 10 bases between the two ends. The CDR3 has 13 residues. CDR3 sequence reads: CASSPGAAQPQHF. In DNA form, the CDR3 reads TGTGCCAGCAGCCCAGGGGCCGCTCAGCCCCAGCATTTT.

The V gene is TRBV4-3, the J gene TRBJ2-5, with 11 bases fitting TRBD1. The germline V gene encodes CDR1 LGHNA and CDR2 YSLEER. The junction had 9 bases not matched to a gene; V was cut back by 4 bases and J by 5 bases. The CDR3 runs to 16 residues. The CDR3 sequence: CASSLGTGGFWETQYF. The CDR3 bases are TGCGCCAGCAGCCTGGGGACAGGGGGTTTCTGGGAGACCCAGTACTTC.

The V gene is TRBV6-6, the J gene TRBJ2-3, with D hard to call. V was trimmed by 5 bases and J by 2 bases, leaving 8 bases between them. Germline V CDR1 and CDR2: MNHNY, SVGAGI (reference sequence). This CDR3 comprises 13 residues. The CDR3 region is CASSGSDTDTQYF. The CDR3 DNA is TGTGCCAGCAGTGGCTCAGACACAGATACGCAGTATTTT.

The chain employs TRBV29-1 and TRBJ2-7; TRBD2 aligns across 9 bases. Trimming removed 4 bases from V and 7 bases from J; junction bases left unmatched: 8. Germline CDR1 SQVTM, CDR2 ANQGSEA. This CDR3 spans 13 amino acids. CDR3 in DNA: TGCAGCGTTGGCGTTAGCGGGAGTAGTGAGCAGTACTTC. Its protein product is CSVGVSGSSEQYF.

This clone was seen only a few times. J is TRBJ1-1 and V is TRBV4-3; 8 positions agree with TRBD1. This CDR3 is 14 amino acids long. Germline V gives CDR1 LGHNA, CDR2 YSLEER. J was trimmed by 1 base and V by 4 bases; bases with no gene match: 2. The CDR3 region has the DNA TGCGCCAGCAGCCCGGGACAGGAGAACACTGAAGCTTTCTTT. This gives the protein CASSPGQENTEAFF.

The genes are TRBV5-6 and TRBJ2-5, with a tentative D call TRBD1 (5 bases). The CDR3 totals 14 residues. The ends were cut back, 1 base at V and 2 bases at J, with 9 bases in the middle. Germline CDR1 and CDR2: SGHDT and YYEEEE. The CDR3 loop is CASSLQGPQETQYF. CDR3 nucleotides: TGTGCCAGCAGCTTGCAGGGTCCGCAAGAGACCCAGTACTTC.

The rearrangement uses TRBV4-3 and TRBJ2-1, with D perhaps TRBD1 (6 bases). The germline V and J ends were trimmed by 4 bases and 3 bases, with 16 bases remaining between them. Germline CDR1 LGHNA, CDR2 YSLEER. The CDR3 length is 16 residues. The CDR3 region has the DNA TGCGCCAGCAGCCCGACCGACAGGTTTCTCTACAATGAGCAGTTCTTC. It specifies CASSPTDRFLYNEQFF.

This sequence joins TRBV6-6 and TRBJ2-1; 7 bases are a match to TRBD2. The CDR3 contains 15 residues. The V gene's germline CDR1 is MNHNY and CDR2 SVGAGI (reference sequence). V was clipped by 3 bases and J by 3 bases; unmatched bases: 5. The CDR3 region has the DNA TGTGCCAGCAGTTATGGCAGGGAGGGCTACAATGAGCAGTTCTTC. Protein product: CASSYGREGYNEQFF.

J is TRBJ1-2 and V is TRBV6-4, with 8 bases aligning to TRBD1. The CDR3 runs to 14 residues. V lost 7 bases to trimming and J lost 0 bases; unmatched junction nucleotides: 4. Germline CDR1 and CDR2: MRHNA and SNTAGT. Here the CDR3 reads CASKPGQANYGYTF. The CDR3 nucleotides read TGTGCCAGCAAACCGGGACAGGCTAACTATGGCTACACCTTC.

CDR3 DNA sequence: TGTGCCAGCAGTTACTTCCCGACAGGGGACTATGGCTACACCTTC. Amino acids: CASSYFPTGDYGYTF. V and J are TRBV6-5 and TRBJ1-2, with 8 bases that match TRBD1. Germline assignment: CDR1 MNHEY and CDR2 SVGAGI. This CDR3 comprises 15 residues. Trimming removed 1 base from V and 3 bases from J; junction bases left unmatched: 4.

This clone was counted a single time. Other nucleotide sequences in the sample specify the same CDR3. The chain couples TRBV4-3 to TRBJ2-2; 9 bases are a match to TRBD2. This CDR3 is built from 15 residues. Germline CDR1 LGHNA, CDR2 YSLEER. Germline trimming cut 1 base from V and 3 bases from J; bases unmatched to any gene: 0. The CDR3 DNA is TGCGCCAGCAGCCAAGGACTAGCGGACACCGGGGAGCTGTTTTTT. Residues: CASSQGLADTGELFF.

This rearrangement joins TRBV5-1 to TRBJ2-1, with unresolved D. Per germline, CDR1 SGHRS and CDR2 YFSETQ. The CDR3 runs to 15 residues. V lost 1 base and J 0 bases, leaving 8 bases between the germline ends. CDR3 sequence (DNA): TGCGCCAGCAGCTTGACGGTGAGCTCCTACAATGAGCAGTTCTTC. Protein product: CASSLTVSSYNEQFF.

V usage is TRBV5-1 and J usage is TRBJ2-1; 10 bases are shared with TRBD1. Germline loops: CDR1 SGHRS, CDR2 YFSETQ. The CDR3 length is 15 residues. The trim removed 4 bases at V and 3 bases at J, leaving 4 bases unmatched. The CDR3 protein is CASSPGTGVYNEQFF. In nucleotides, the CDR3 is TGCGCCAGCAGCCCCGGGACAGGGGTCTACAATGAGCAGTTCTTC.

The rearrangement joins TRBV4-3 to TRBJ1-2; perhaps TRBD1 as D (5 bases). Germline-derived CDR1 and CDR2 are LGHNA and YSLEER. V was pared by 0 bases and J by 4 bases, with 12 bases between. This CDR3 region has 15 residues. DNA for the CDR3: TGCGCCAGCAGCCAAGATATAGCGGGGGGCTATGGCTACACCTTC. As protein: CASSQDIAGGYGYTF.

The chain links TRBV15 to TRBJ1-2, with no clear D. Per germline, CDR1 LNHNV and CDR2 YYDKDF (reference sequence). The length of the CDR3 is 13 residues. Trimming stripped 5 bases from V and 2 bases from J, with 9 bases between. CDR3 nucleotide sequence: TGTGCCACCAGCGGTGACATAAACTATGGCTACACCTTC. Its translation is CATSGDINYGYTF.

This chain's CDR3 is CASSGTGYGYTF. The CDR3 DNA follows: TGTGCCAGCAGTGGGACAGGGTATGGCTACACCTTC. The V gene is TRBV28, the J gene TRBJ1-2, with 9 positions matching TRBD1. The V and J ends lost 5 bases and 5 bases, in that order; junction bases with no gene match: 0. The CDR3 sequence is 12 residues long. The V gene's germline CDR1 is MDHEN and CDR2 SYDVKM.

The chain carries TRBV9 and TRBJ2-3, with 7 bases aligning to TRBD1. V lost 4 bases and J lost 6; bases outside the gene matches: 8. The V gene's germline CDR1 is SGDLS and CDR2 YYNGEE. The CDR3 totals 14 residues. The CDR3 here is CASSLRQGSDTQYF. The CDR3 DNA is TGTGCCAGCAGCCTTAGACAGGGCTCCGATACGCAGTATTTT.

CDR3 in DNA: TGTGCCAGCAGCAGAGGACTAGCGGGGGGGCTCGGTGAGCAGTTCTTC. Translation: CASSRGLAGGLGEQFF. The V and J genes are TRBV7-9 and TRBJ2-1; 15 nucleotides agree with TRBD2. J was trimmed by 9 bases and V by 5 bases; bases with no gene match: 8. Germline V gene sequence: CDR1 SEHNR, CDR2 FQNEAQ (reference sequence). The CDR3 loop spans 16 amino acids.

The CDR3, as DNA: TGTGCCAGCGCCAGGCCCGGACAGGGTAGTGAAAAACTGTTTTTT. It codes for CASARPGQGSEKLFF. The J gene is TRBJ1-4, the V gene TRBV27, with 8 bases matching TRBD1. The CDR3 extends over 15 amino acids. Germline assignment: CDR1 MNHEY and CDR2 SMNVEV (reference sequence). J lost 7 bases, V lost 8 bases, and 12 bases had no gene match.

V gene TRBV28 combines with J gene TRBJ1-1; D possibly corresponds to TRBD1 (5 bases). With 4 bases removed from V and 1 base from J, the gap between germline ends came to 10 bases. The germline V gene has CDR1 MDHEN and CDR2 SYDVKM. This CDR3 has 14 residues. CDR3 sequence (DNA): TGTGCCAGCAGTTCCCGACAGAGGAACACTGAAGCTTTCTTT. This encodes CASSSRQRNTEAFF.

The CDR3 DNA is TGTGCCAGCAGCCTCCAGGCTCGGGAGCAGTTCTTC. Its translation: CASSLQAREQFF. V usage is TRBV7-9 and J usage is TRBJ2-1; D unclear. The CDR3 is made up of 12 amino acids. Trimming pared 5 bases from V and 10 bases from J, leaving 12 bases between. Looked up from germline, CDR1 is SEHNR and CDR2 is FQNEAQ (reference sequence).

This sequence joins TRBV6-1 and TRBJ2-2, with D perhaps TRBD2 (6 bases). This CDR3 is 15 amino acids long. From germline, CDR1 is MNHNS and CDR2 SASEGT. V lost 2 bases, J lost 8 bases, and 15 bases lay in between. The DNA for the CDR3 is TGTGCCAGCAGTGAAAGGAGGGTGGAGAGGGGGGAGCTGTTTTTT. Protein sequence: CASSERRVERGELFF.

The chain is built from TRBV15 and TRBJ2-7; 8 bases match TRBD2. The CDR3 spans 14 residues. Germline loops: CDR1 LNHNV, CDR2 YYDKDF (reference sequence). V shed 5 bases, J shed 6 bases, and the junction held 9 bases outside the gene matches. CDR3 nucleotides: TGTGCCACCAGCCTCGGGGGGGCGGGGGTCGAGCAGTACTTC. Translated, it gives CATSLGGAGVEQYF.

The chain recombines TRBV6-1 with TRBJ1-2; TRBD1 might be the D (5 bases). The CDR3 runs to 13 residues. V dropped 6 bases and J dropped 4 bases, with 12 bases sitting between them. Germline CDR1 and CDR2: MNHNS and SASEGT. The CDR3 DNA sequence: TGTGCCAGCAGGACGACAGAACTCTATGGCTACACCTTC. Protein product: CASRTTELYGYTF.